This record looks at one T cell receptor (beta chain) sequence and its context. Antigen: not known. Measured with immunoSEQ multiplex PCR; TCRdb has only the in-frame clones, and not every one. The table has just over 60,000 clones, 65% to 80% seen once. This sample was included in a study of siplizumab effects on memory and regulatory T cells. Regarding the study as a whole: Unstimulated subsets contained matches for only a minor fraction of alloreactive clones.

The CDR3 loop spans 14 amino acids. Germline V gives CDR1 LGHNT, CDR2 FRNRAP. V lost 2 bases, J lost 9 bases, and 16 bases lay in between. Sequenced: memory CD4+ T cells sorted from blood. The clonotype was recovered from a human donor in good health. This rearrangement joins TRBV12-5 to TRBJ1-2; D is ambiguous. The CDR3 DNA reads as TGTGCTAGTGGTTTGTCCCCCAGCTCGTGGAGCTACACCTTC. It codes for CASGLSPSSWSYTF.